This T cell receptor beta chain was found in a study of cytomegalovirus exposure and HLA in healthy donors. The CDR3 has 15 amino acids. Trimming took off 1 base at V and 1 base at J, with 8 bases between the two ends. Germline V gene lookup returns CDR1 SGHTA and CDR2 FQGNSA. Clones were sequenced by immunoSEQ multiplex PCR, and TCRdb holds only the in-frame ones, with some missing. The data show around 250,000 clones, around 90% seen once. The receptor was isolated from a woman aged 18-35 years in good health and CMV-seronegative. The V call is TRBV7-2, the J call TRBJ1-5; weak D call: TRBD1 (5 bases). Material: PBMCs. DNA for the CDR3: TGTGCCAGCAGCTTAGTGGCAGGGAGCAATCAGCCCCAGCATTTT. Translated, it gives CASSLVAGSNQPQHF.